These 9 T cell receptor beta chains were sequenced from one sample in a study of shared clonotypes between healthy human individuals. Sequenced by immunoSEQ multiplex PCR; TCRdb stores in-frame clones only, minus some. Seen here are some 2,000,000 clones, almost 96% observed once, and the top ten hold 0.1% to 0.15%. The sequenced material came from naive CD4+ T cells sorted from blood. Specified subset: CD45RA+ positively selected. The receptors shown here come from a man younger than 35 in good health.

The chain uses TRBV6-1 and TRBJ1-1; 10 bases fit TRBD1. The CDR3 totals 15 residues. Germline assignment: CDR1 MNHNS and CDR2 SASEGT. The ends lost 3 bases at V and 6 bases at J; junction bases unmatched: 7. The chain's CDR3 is CASSEGTGDRAEAFF. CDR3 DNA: TGTGCCAGCAGTGAGGGGACAGGGGATCGGGCTGAAGCTTTCTTT.

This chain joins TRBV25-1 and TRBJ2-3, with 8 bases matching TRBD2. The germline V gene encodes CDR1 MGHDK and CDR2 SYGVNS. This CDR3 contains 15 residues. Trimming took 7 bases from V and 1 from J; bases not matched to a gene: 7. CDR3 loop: CASKDSGEGTDTQYF. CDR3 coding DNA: TGTGCCAGCAAAGATAGCGGGGAGGGCACAGATACGCAGTATTTT.

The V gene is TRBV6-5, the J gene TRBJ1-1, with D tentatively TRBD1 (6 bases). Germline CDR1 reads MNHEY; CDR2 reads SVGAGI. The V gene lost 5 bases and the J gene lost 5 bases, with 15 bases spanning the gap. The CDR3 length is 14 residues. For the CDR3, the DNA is TGTGCCAGCAGTGAACGACAGGCCACGACTGAAGCTTTCTTT. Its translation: CASSERQATTEAFF.

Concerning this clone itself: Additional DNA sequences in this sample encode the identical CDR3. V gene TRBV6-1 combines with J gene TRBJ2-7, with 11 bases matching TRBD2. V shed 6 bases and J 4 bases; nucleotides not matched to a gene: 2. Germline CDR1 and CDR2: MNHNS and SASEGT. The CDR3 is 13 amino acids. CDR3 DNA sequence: TGTGCCAGCAGGACTAGCGGGGTGTACGAGCAGTACTTC. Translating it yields CASRTSGVYEQYF.

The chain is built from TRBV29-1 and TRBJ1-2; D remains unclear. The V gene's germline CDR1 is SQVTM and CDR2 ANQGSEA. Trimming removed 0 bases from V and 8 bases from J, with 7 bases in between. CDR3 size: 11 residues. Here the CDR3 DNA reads TGCAGCGTTGAAGATCAGGAGGGCTACACCTTC. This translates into CSVEDQEGYTF.

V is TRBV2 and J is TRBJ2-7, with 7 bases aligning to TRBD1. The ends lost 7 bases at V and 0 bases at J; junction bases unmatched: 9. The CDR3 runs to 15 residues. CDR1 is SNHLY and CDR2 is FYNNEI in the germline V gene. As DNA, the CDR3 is TGTGCCAGCACCAAAACAGGGGCCAGCTCCTACGAGCAGTACTTC. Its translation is CASTKTGASSYEQYF. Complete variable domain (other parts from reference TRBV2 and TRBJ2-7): EPEVTQTPSHQVTQMGQEVILRCVPISNHLYFYWYRQILGQKVEFLVSFYNNEISEKSEIFDDQFSVERPDGSNFTLKIRSTKLEDSAMYFCASTKTGASSYEQYFGPGTRLTVT.

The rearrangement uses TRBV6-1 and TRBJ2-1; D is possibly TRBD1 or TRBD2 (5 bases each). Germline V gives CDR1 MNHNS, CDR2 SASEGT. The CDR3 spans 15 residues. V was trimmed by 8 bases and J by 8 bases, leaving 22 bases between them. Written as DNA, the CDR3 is TGTGCCAGCGAGTATATGATCGCGGGCAGGGATGAGCAGTTCTTC. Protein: CASEYMIAGRDEQFF.

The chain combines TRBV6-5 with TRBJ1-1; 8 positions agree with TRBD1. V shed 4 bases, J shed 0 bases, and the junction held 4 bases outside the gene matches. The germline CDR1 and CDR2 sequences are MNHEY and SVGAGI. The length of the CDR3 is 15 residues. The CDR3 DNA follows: TGTGCCAGCAGTTCGGGACAGGTCATGAACACTGAAGCTTTCTTT. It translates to CASSSGQVMNTEAFF.

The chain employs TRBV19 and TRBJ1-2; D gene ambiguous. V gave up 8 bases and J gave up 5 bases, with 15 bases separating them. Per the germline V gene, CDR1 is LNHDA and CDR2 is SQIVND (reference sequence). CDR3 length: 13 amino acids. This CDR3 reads CASRSTAIYGYTF. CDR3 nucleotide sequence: TGTGCCAGTCGGAGTACCGCGATTTATGGCTACACCTTC. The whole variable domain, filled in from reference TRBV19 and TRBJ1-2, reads DGGITQSPKYLFRKEGQNVTLSCEQNLNHDAMYWYRQDPGQGLRLIYYSQIVNDFQKGDIAEGYSVSREKKESFPLTVTSAQKNPTAFYLCASRSTAIYGYTFGSGTRLTVV.